A selection of T cell receptor beta chains follows, all from one sample in a study of T cells after yellow fever vaccination. TCRdb processed the 5' RACE reads anew with MiXCR; each CDR3 protein has one entry. The data show roughly 160,000 distinct CDR3 sequences, with around 7% seen just once and roughly 2.5% held by the top ten. Sequenced here: CD4+ T cells sorted from PBMCs, sampled less than 6 days after the first yellow fever vaccination. Every receptor here comes from a man between 18 and 29 years old who received the YFV17D yellow fever vaccine. CDR3s include the opening cysteine and the closing phenylalanine or tryptophan. Fields, in order: D gene, clone size, V gene, J gene, CDR3 DNA, CDR3 protein. The D gene is left open where the match is weak. Clone sizes are given selectively: once, few, many, or a class where the clone is expanded.

>TRBD2|few|TRBV24-1|TRBJ2-3
TGTGCCACCTCGACTAGCGGGGGTACAGATACGCAGTATTTT
CATSTSGGTDTQYF
>.|many|TRBV5-1|TRBJ2-3
TGCGCCAGCAGCTTGGGGGGAATGACTAGCACAGATACGCAGTATTTT
CASSLGGMTSTDTQYF
>TRBD1|many|TRBV7-9|TRBJ2-7
TGTGCCAGCAGCGCGGGGACAGGGAGTTCCTACGAGCAGTACTTC
CASSAGTGSSYEQYF
>.|many|TRBV10-3|TRBJ2-7
TGTGCCATCAGTGAGTCTACGGGGGAGCAGTACTTC
CAISESTGEQYF
>.|many|TRBV2|TRBJ1-1
TGTGCCAGCACCTCCGACCCGGGGGCAGCTTTCTTT
CASTSDPGAAFF
>.|few|TRBV5-4|TRBJ1-5
TGTGCCAGCAGCTTGTTTGGGGGCTCCGATCAGCCCCAGCATTTT
CASSLFGGSDQPQHF
>.|.|TRBV6-1|TRBJ1-5
TGTGCCAGCAAGGTGCATAGCAAACAGCCCCAGCATTTT
CASKVHSKQPQHF
>.|few|TRBV7-9|TRBJ1-3
TGTGCCAGCAGCAGACAGGCTGGAAACACCATATATTTT
CASSRQAGNTIYF
>.|.|TRBV29-1|TRBJ1-1
TGCAGCGCTCCTTGGGGACAACGTGCTTTCTTT
CSAPWGQRAFF
>TRBD1|many|TRBV6-5|TRBJ2-5
TGTGCCAGCAGCTTCACAGGGGCCGAGACCCAGTACTTC
CASSFTGAETQYF
>.|many|TRBV20-1|TRBJ1-2
TGCAGTGCTCAATATGGCTACACCTTC
CSAQYGYTF
>.|many|TRBV6-5|TRBJ1-2
TGTGCCAGCAGTCCCCGGAGGGGGGGAATTGGTCGTGGCTACACCTTC
CASSPRRGGIGRGYTF
>TRBD1|.|TRBV7-2|TRBJ1-2
TGTGCCAGCACCGATAGACCGGGACAGGGGCCGACTAACTATGGCTACACCTTC
CASTDRPGQGPTNYGYTF
>.|.|TRBV6-2/TRBV6-3|TRBJ1-5
TGTGCCAGCAGTTCCAGGGATCAGCACCAGCATTTT
CASSSRDQHQHF
>TRBD2|.|TRBV20-1|TRBJ2-6
TGCAGTGCTTCCTCGGGAGGGCCCCTTGGGGCCAACGTCCTGACTTTC
CSASSGGPLGANVLTF
>.|many|TRBV20-1|TRBJ2-2
TGCAGTGCACAGAGGGGGAACACCGGGGAGCTGTTTTTT
CSAQRGNTGELFF
>.|.|TRBV7-2|TRBJ2-7
TGTGCCAGCAGCGACGAAATCTGGGCGTACGAGCAGTACTTC
CASSDEIWAYEQYF
>.|.|TRBV19|TRBJ1-5
TGTGCCAGTATGGTGGCTGGGAGCAATCAGCCCCAGCATTTT
CASMVAGSNQPQHF
>.|many|TRBV19|TRBJ1-3
TGTGCCAGTATCCGGACATCCTCTGGAAACACCATATATTTT
CASIRTSSGNTIYF
>TRBD1|few|TRBV5-1|TRBJ2-2
TGCGCCAGCAGCCCCCGGGACAGGGGCGCTAACACCGGGGAGCTGTTTTTT
CASSPRDRGANTGELFF
>.|few|TRBV12-3/TRBV12-4|TRBJ1-3
TGTGCCAGCACCCCGGGACCCCCGGTAAACTCTGGAAACACCATATATTTT
CASTPGPPVNSGNTIYF
>TRBD1|.|TRBV28|TRBJ2-1
TGTGCCAGCAGTTTAAATACAGGGGGTGAGCAGTTCTTC
CASSLNTGGEQFF
>TRBD2|many|TRBV5-1|TRBJ2-1
TGCGCCAGCAGTAAAATAGGACTAGCGGGGGAAAATGAGCAGTTCTTC
CASSKIGLAGENEQFF
>.|many|TRBV12-3/TRBV12-4|TRBJ1-1
TGTGCCAGCAGTGCCGTGCAAGGGGCTGAAGCTTTCTTT
CASSAVQGAEAFF
>.|many|TRBV14|TRBJ1-1
TGTGCCAGCAGCCCGAGGACACTGGAGAACACTGAAGCTTTCTTT
CASSPRTLENTEAFF
>.|many|TRBV27|TRBJ1-1
TGTGCCAGCAGTTTGAAGGTTAGGGGTGAAGCTTTCTTT
CASSLKVRGEAFF
>.|.|TRBV5-1|TRBJ1-1
TGCGCCAGCAGCCTGGGGGGGCACATGAACACTGAAGCTTTCTTT
CASSLGGHMNTEAFF
>.|many|TRBV2|TRBJ2-2
TGTGCCAGCAGTGTTGATTGGGTAGCCGGGGAGCTGTTTTTT
CASSVDWVAGELFF
>TRBD2|few|TRBV3-1|TRBJ2-1
TGTGCCAGCAGCCAGACTAGCGGGGGGGCTATGCAGTTCTTC
CASSQTSGGAMQFF
>.|many|TRBV5-6|TRBJ2-2
TGTGCCAGCAGCCCCAACCTGGGACTGGACACCGGGGAGCTGTTTTTT
CASSPNLGLDTGELFF
>TRBD2|many|TRBV12-3/TRBV12-4|TRBJ2-5
TGTGCCAGCAGTAGCGGGGAGGAGACCCAGTACTTC
CASSSGEETQYF
>.|.|TRBV18|TRBJ2-1
TGTGCCAGCTCACGCTTGACAGGTGGGAATGAGCAGTTCTTC
CASSRLTGGNEQFF
>TRBD1|.|TRBV6-1|TRBJ2-5
TGTGCCAGCGCCTTCTCCGGGACAGAGGAGACCCAGTACTTC
CASAFSGTEETQYF
>TRBD1|many|TRBV7-8|TRBJ1-1
TGTGCCAGCAGCCCACGGGGTTTACAGGGGGCTGATGAAGCTTTCTTT
CASSPRGLQGADEAFF
>.|many|TRBV20-1|TRBJ2-2
TGCAGTGCTGAGTCCGGGGGGAACACCGGGGAGCTGTTTTTT
CSAESGGNTGELFF
>.|many|TRBV6-2/TRBV6-3|TRBJ1-1
TGTGCCAGCAGTTACTCGACCATACGCGTCTACACTGAAGCTTTCTTT
CASSYSTIRVYTEAFF
>TRBD1|.|TRBV12-3/TRBV12-4|TRBJ2-3
TGTGCCAGCCGTTTAAGGGGGCGAACAGATACGCAGTATTTT
CASRLRGRTDTQYF
>.|.|TRBV20-1|TRBJ2-7
TGCAGTGCTAGAGTTGGGGGGCACTCCTACGAGCAGTACTTC
CSARVGGHSYEQYF
>TRBD1|many|TRBV28|TRBJ2-2
TGTGCCAGCAGTCCCGGGACAGGGTTTACCGGGGAGCTGTTTTTT
CASSPGTGFTGELFF
>.|.|TRBV4-3|TRBJ2-1
TGCGCCAGCAGCCAAGAGTGGGGTTGGGGACGGGGCTCCTACAATGAGCAGTTCTTC
CASSQEWGWGRGSYNEQFF
>.|.|TRBV18|TRBJ1-1
TGTGCCAGCTCACCACAGACAGACCACACTGAAGCTTTCTTT
CASSPQTDHTEAFF
>TRBD1|many|TRBV12-3/TRBV12-4|TRBJ2-6
TGTGCCAGCAGTTTAGTGAACAACAGGGGGCGACGTGGGGCCAACGTCCTGACTTTC
CASSLVNNRGRRGANVLTF
>TRBD1|many|TRBV4-2|TRBJ1-5
TGTGCCAGCAGCCAAGAGGACAGGGGGATTCAGCCCCAGCATTTT
CASSQEDRGIQPQHF
>TRBD1|many|TRBV12-3/TRBV12-4|TRBJ1-2
TGTGCCAGCAGTTGGACAGGGGGCTTCTATGGCTACACCTTC
CASSWTGGFYGYTF
>.|many|TRBV20-1|TRBJ2-1
TGCAGTGCTAGCCCGGTGACAGGCAATGAGCAGTTCTTC
CSASPVTGNEQFF
>TRBD2|many|TRBV5-1|TRBJ2-3
TGCGCCAGCAGCTTGGATACTAGCGGGGACGGTACGCAGTATTTT
CASSLDTSGDGTQYF